A single sample gave rise to the 29 T cell receptor beta chains below, sequenced in a study of blood T cell repertoires in COVID-19. Some clones are missing from TCRdb's copy, which holds only in-frame ones; the method was immunoSEQ multiplex PCR. The sample consists of some 91,000 clones, 83% of them appearing once. The sample comprised peripheral blood. These receptor sequences come from a human donor in a cohort sampled during active COVID-19.

This clone was seen a handful of times. The chain couples TRBV6-1 to TRBJ2-3; D remains ambiguous. The CDR3 is 15 residues long. With 3 bases removed from V and 2 bases from J, the gap between germline ends came to 12 bases. Per the germline V gene, CDR1 is MNHNS and CDR2 is SASEGT. The CDR3 sequence: CASSDLGWITDTQYF. For the CDR3, the DNA is TGTGCCAGCAGTGACCTAGGATGGATCACAGATACGCAGTATTTT.

The V and J genes are TRBV4-1 and TRBJ2-3; 8 bases agree with TRBD2. The CDR3 spans 18 residues. The germline V gene has CDR1 MGHRA and CDR2 YSYEKL. V lost 9 bases to trimming and J lost 6 bases; unmatched junction nucleotides: 23. CDR3 nucleotide sequence: TGCGCCAGTAGCAGGATAGCGGGAATGATCCCTAGGTTGGATACGCAGTATTTT. It yields the protein CASSRIAGMIPRLDTQYF.

The genes are TRBV9 and TRBJ2-2; D possibly corresponds to TRBD2 (6 bases). CDR3 length equals 16 residues. CDR1 and CDR2 from the germline V gene are SGDLS and YYNGEE. V lost 1 base to trimming and J lost 5 bases, with 15 bases between them. CDR3 amino acids: CASSVINSAGTGELFF. As DNA, the CDR3 is TGTGCCAGCAGCGTAATAAACAGCGCGGGAACCGGGGAGCTGTTTTTT.

V usage is TRBV7-8 and J usage is TRBJ1-6, with TRBD1 as a possible D gene (6 bases). The V end lost 4 bases, the J end lost 3 bases, and 13 bases lay between the germline ends. CDR1 and CDR2 (germline): SGHVS, FQNEAQ. The CDR3 consists of 16 residues. The DNA for the CDR3 is TGTGCCAGCAGCTCGGACAGAATGATCTATAATTCACCCCTCCACTTT. As protein: CASSSDRMIYNSPLHF.

The chain carries TRBV18 and TRBJ1-6, with 7 bases aligning to TRBD1. Germline lookup yields CDR1 KGHSH and CDR2 LQKENI. CDR3 length: 14 residues. The trim removed 3 bases at V and 7 bases at J, leaving 3 bases unmatched. CDR3 region: CASSPGQPNSPLHF. Written as DNA, the CDR3 is TGTGCCAGCTCACCGGGACAGCCAAATTCACCCCTCCACTTT. Filled out from reference TRBV18 and TRBJ1-6, the complete variable domain reads NAGVMQNPRHLVRRRGQEARLRCSPMKGHSHVYWYRQLPEEGLKFMVYLQKENIIDESGMPKERFSAEFPKEGPSILRIQQVVRGDSAAYFCASSPGQPNSPLHFGNGTRLTVT.

This clone was recorded once. This chain links TRBV5-5 with TRBJ2-1; 7 nucleotides match TRBD1. There are 15 residues in the CDR3. Germline CDR1 SGHKS, CDR2 YYEKEE (reference sequence). Trimming removed 2 bases from V and 3 bases from J; junction bases left unmatched: 5. CDR3 DNA: TGTGCCAGCAGCTTTTACACAGGGGACTACAATGAGCAGTTCTTC. Its protein is CASSFYTGDYNEQFF. Combining the CDR3 with reference TRBV5-5 and TRBJ2-1 gives the whole variable domain DAGVTQSPTHLIKTRGQQVTLRCSPISGHKSVSWYQQVLGQGPQFIFQYYEKEERGRGNFPDRFSARQFPNYSSELNVNALLLGDSALYLCASSFYTGDYNEQFFGPGTRLTVL.

The chain couples TRBV10-3 to TRBJ1-2, with TRBD1 identical over 9 bases. V shed 5 bases, J shed 6 bases, and the junction held 4 bases outside the gene matches. The germline CDR1 and CDR2 sequences are ENHRY and SYGVKD. The length of the CDR3 is 13 residues. CDR3: CAISPGTGNGYTF. The CDR3 region has the DNA TGTGCCATCAGTCCCGGGACAGGGAATGGCTACACCTTC.

This chain links TRBV5-1 with TRBJ2-5, with no clear D. Deletions cut 0 bases from V and 3 bases from J, with 9 bases between. The germline gives CDR1 SGHRS, CDR2 YFSETQ. CDR3 length equals 14 residues. The CDR3 coding sequence is TGCGCCAGCAGCTTGGCCACGGTGGAAGAGACCCAGTACTTC. It encodes CASSLATVEETQYF.

The rearrangement joins TRBV5-1 to TRBJ1-4; D call uncertain. The V and J ends lost 4 bases and 5 bases respectively, with 18 bases between them. From germline, CDR1 is SGHRS and CDR2 YFSETQ. The CDR3 spans 16 residues. The CDR3 DNA reads as TGCGCCAGCAGCGCCAACCCCGGGAACATAAATGAAAAACTGTTTTTT. Translating it yields CASSANPGNINEKLFF.

The V gene is TRBV27, the J gene TRBJ1-2; no clear D gene. The V end was cut by 1 base, the J end by 4 bases, with 10 bases between. The CDR3 sequence is 14 residues long. The germline CDR1 and CDR2 sequences are MNHEY and SMNVEV (reference sequence). The CDR3 region is CASSLLAGVYGYTF. Here the CDR3 DNA reads TGTGCCAGCAGTTTATTAGCCGGGGTCTATGGCTACACCTTC.

V is TRBV7-3 and J is TRBJ2-3; the D gene is possibly TRBD1 (6 bases). The CDR3 length is 15 residues. Germline loops: CDR1 SGHTA, CDR2 FQGTGA. V lost 2 bases, J lost 1 base, and 10 bases lay in between. The CDR3 bases are TGTGCCAGCAGCTTATACAGGGCGGGCACAGATACGCAGTATTTT. Translating it yields CASSLYRAGTDTQYF.

V gene TRBV28 combines with J gene TRBJ2-2; the match to TRBD2 covers 8 bases. There are 14 residues in the CDR3. With V trimmed by 5 bases and J by 6 bases, 5 bases remained unmatched. Germline loops: CDR1 MDHEN, CDR2 SYDVKM. This CDR3 reads CASSPPGGAGELFF. The CDR3, as DNA: TGTGCCAGCAGTCCCCCGGGGGGGGCCGGGGAGCTGTTTTTT.

In DNA, the CDR3 is TGTGCCAGCGCATGGACGGCGGGAGCCTACGAGCAGTACTTC. It is translated as CASAWTAGAYEQYF. This chain links TRBV18 with TRBJ2-7; TRBD2 aligns across 7 bases. The CDR3 contains 14 residues. J lost 2 bases, V lost 8 bases, and 9 bases had no gene match. Per the germline V gene, CDR1 is KGHSH and CDR2 is LQKENI.

The chain is built from TRBV28 and TRBJ2-7; TRBD2 is a possible D gene (7 bases). Germline V gene lookup returns CDR1 MDHEN and CDR2 SYDVKM. CDR3 length equals 19 residues. Between the trimmed V and J ends, which lost 2 bases and 0 bases, there was a span of 23 bases. For the CDR3, the DNA is TGTGCCAGCAGTTTACCGACCTCCTTGAGGGGGGGGCACTCCTACGAGCAGTACTTC. Its protein product is CASSLPTSLRGGHSYEQYF.

Concerning this clone itself: The sample has other DNA sequences that encode this CDR3 too. The chain has TRBV27 and TRBJ1-4, with D possibly being TRBD1 (5 bases). CDR1 and CDR2 from the germline V gene are MNHEY and SMNVEV (reference sequence). The V end was cut by 6 bases, the J end by 5 bases, with 19 bases between. This CDR3 is 16 amino acids long. The CDR3 DNA reads TGTGCCAGCAGCCGAGCAGGGAATGCGGCGAATGAAAAACTGTTTTTT. Protein sequence: CASSRAGNAANEKLFF.

J is TRBJ2-1 and V is TRBV11-2; D not certain. The CDR3 runs to 15 residues. Trimming cost V 1 base and J 0 bases, with 7 bases left between them. Germline V lookup: CDR1 SGHAT, CDR2 FQNNGV. This chain's CDR3 is CASSLVLSSYNEQFF. CDR3 DNA sequence: TGTGCCAGCAGCTTAGTTTTGAGCTCCTACAATGAGCAGTTCTTC.

In nucleotides, the CDR3 is TGCGCCAGCAGCTTGGTCGGGAGTAACACCGGGGAGCTGTTTTTT. Residues: CASSLVGSNTGELFF. This chain joins TRBV5-1 and TRBJ2-2; perhaps TRBD2 as D (6 bases). V was pared by 0 bases and J by 2 bases, with 8 bases between. CDR1 is SGHRS and CDR2 is YFSETQ in the germline V gene. This CDR3 has 15 residues.

The V gene is TRBV6-5, the J gene TRBJ2-5; 7 nucleotides match TRBD1. V dropped 7 bases and J dropped 1; count of bases not matched to a gene: 3. The germline V gene encodes CDR1 MNHEY and CDR2 SVGAGI. This CDR3 has 13 residues. The CDR3 nucleotides read TGTGCCAGCACCGGACAGGTCCAAGAGACCCAGTACTTC. Its translation is CASTGQVQETQYF.

The rearrangement uses TRBV7-2 and TRBJ2-7; 11 bases match TRBD2. CDR1 and CDR2 from the germline V gene are SGHTA and FQGNSA. V was clipped by 8 bases and J by 5 bases; unmatched bases: 14. The CDR3 loop spans 16 amino acids. CDR3 nucleotides: TGTGCCAGCCTGGATATAGCGGGGGGGCCGGGGGACGAGCAGTACTTC. Protein product: CASLDIAGGPGDEQYF.

The V gene is TRBV24-1, the J gene TRBJ2-2; 11 nucleotides line up with TRBD1. V dropped 8 bases and J dropped 7; count of bases not matched to a gene: 11. The CDR3 is made up of 16 amino acids. CDR1 KGHDR and CDR2 SFDVKD come from the germline V gene. The CDR3: CATTDPGQGDGGELFF. The CDR3 DNA sequence: TGTGCCACCACTGACCCGGGACAGGGGGACGGCGGGGAGCTGTTTTTT.

The chain links TRBV5-6 to TRBJ2-2; D not resolved. V was pared by 2 bases and J by 4 bases, with 12 bases between. Per the germline V gene, CDR1 is SGHDT and CDR2 is YYEEEE. CDR3 length equals 15 residues. In DNA, the CDR3 is TGTGCCAGCAGCTTCAGGCAGAGCCTCACCGGGGAGCTGTTTTTT. It translates to CASSFRQSLTGELFF.

The chain is built from TRBV10-3 and TRBJ1-3, with TRBD1 identical over 7 bases. With V trimmed by 5 bases and J by 0 bases, 4 bases remained unmatched. This CDR3 region has 15 residues. In germline, CDR1 is ENHRY, CDR2 SYGVKD. The CDR3 DNA sequence: TGTGCCATCAGTCCAGGACAGGTCTCTGGAAACACCATATATTTT. This encodes CAISPGQVSGNTIYF.

This chain uses TRBV6-6 with TRBJ1-2, with TRBD1 identical over 12 bases. The germline gives CDR1 MNHNY, CDR2 SVGAGI (reference sequence). Trimming cost V 5 bases and J 4 bases; bases outside gene matches: 5. The length of the CDR3 is 15 residues. Here the CDR3 DNA reads TGTGCCAGCAGTGTACCGGGACAGGGGGCCTATGGCTACACCTTC. It translates to CASSVPGQGAYGYTF.

The V and J genes are TRBV7-2 and TRBJ1-1; D is ambiguous. Deletions cut 1 base from V and 1 base from J, with 4 bases between. The CDR3 is 13 residues long. Germline CDR1 and CDR2: SGHTA and FQGNSA. CDR3 region: CASSLVWNTEAFF. As DNA, the CDR3 is TGTGCCAGCAGCTTAGTCTGGAACACTGAAGCTTTCTTT.

The V call is TRBV11-2, the J call TRBJ2-7, with 10 bases that match TRBD2. Germline values: CDR1 SGHAT, CDR2 FQNNGV. The V segment lost 6 bases and the J segment 2 bases; nucleotides outside the gene matches: 7. The CDR3 is 15 residues long. DNA of the CDR3: TGTGCCAGCAGACAGAGCGGGAGGGCCCCCTACGAGCAGTACTTC. It codes for CASRQSGRAPYEQYF.

This CDR3 is CASFATQGYSNQPQHF. The CDR3 DNA reads TGTGCCAGCTTCGCGACACAGGGCTATAGCAATCAGCCCCAGCATTTT. The rearrangement uses TRBV28 and TRBJ1-5; maybe TRBD1 (6 bases). Trimming pared 8 bases from V and 0 bases from J, leaving 17 bases between. The V gene's germline CDR1 is MDHEN and CDR2 SYDVKM. This CDR3 has 16 amino acids.

The J gene is TRBJ2-3, the V gene TRBV28; 9 bases match TRBD1. The CDR3 is 17 amino acids. The germline gives CDR1 MDHEN, CDR2 SYDVKM. V shed 5 bases, J shed 0 bases, and the junction held 9 bases outside the gene matches. The CDR3 is CASSPWGGQGSTDTQYF. CDR3 nucleotide sequence: TGTGCCAGCAGTCCATGGGGCGGACAGGGGAGCACAGATACGCAGTATTTT.

The rearrangement joins TRBV11-2 to TRBJ2-3, with 11 bases that match TRBD2. V was pared by 5 bases and J by 5 bases, with 9 bases of the junction left unmatched. Germline V gene data show CDR1 as SGHAT and CDR2 as FQNNGV. The length of the CDR3 is 16 residues. The CDR3 reads CASSLLAGGPLDTQYF. Written as DNA, the CDR3 is TGTGCCAGCAGCCTTTTAGCGGGAGGGCCGTTAGATACGCAGTATTTT.

This clone has more than one count but fewer than ten. This chain joins TRBV9 and TRBJ1-6; 11 nucleotides line up with TRBD1. CDR3 size: 15 residues. Germline values: CDR1 SGDLS, CDR2 YYNGEE. J gave up 15 bases and V 3 bases, and 11 bases lay outside the gene matches. CDR3 in amino acids: CASSAMGQGDHLLHF. In DNA, the CDR3 is TGTGCCAGCAGCGCCATGGGACAGGGGGACCACCTCCTCCACTTT.